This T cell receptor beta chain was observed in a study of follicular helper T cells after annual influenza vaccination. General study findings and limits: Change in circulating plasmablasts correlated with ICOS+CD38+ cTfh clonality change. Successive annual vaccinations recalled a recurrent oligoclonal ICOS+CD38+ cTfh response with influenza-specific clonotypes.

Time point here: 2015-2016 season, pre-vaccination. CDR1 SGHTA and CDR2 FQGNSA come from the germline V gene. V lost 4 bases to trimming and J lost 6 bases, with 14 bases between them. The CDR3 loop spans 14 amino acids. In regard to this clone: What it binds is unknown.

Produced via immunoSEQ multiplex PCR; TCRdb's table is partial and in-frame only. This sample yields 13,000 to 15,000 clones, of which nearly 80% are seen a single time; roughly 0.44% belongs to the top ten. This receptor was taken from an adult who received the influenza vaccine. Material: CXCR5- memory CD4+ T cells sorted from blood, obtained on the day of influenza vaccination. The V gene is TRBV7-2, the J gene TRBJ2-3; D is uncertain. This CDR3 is CASSSNYQADTQYF. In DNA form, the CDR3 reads TGTGCCAGCAGCTCCAACTACCAGGCGGATACGCAGTATTTT.